The source of this TCR beta chain is a study of read filtering for tumor transcriptome and immune sequencing. Study context: RNA-seq yielded only about 75 to 1,400 TCR reads, IR-seq about 4 to 10.27 million.

Overall study results and limits: Even smaller IR-seq throughput identified most shared clonotypes. The CD138-negative fraction was mixed bone marrow immune cells, not pure T cells.

Every patient had bone marrow sampled while the disease was active. A note on this clonotype: The target antigen is unknown.

This library used roughly 0.4 ug RNA and molecular barcoded adaptors spanning alpha/delta and beta/gamma chains. TCRdb reprocessed the reads with MiXCR, giving one entry per CDR3 protein. The sample includes around 30,000 distinct CDR3 sequences, less than 20% of them seen just once. The clonotype originates from a donor aged 40 or older with multiple myeloma. Sequenced: a population of CD138-negative cells sorted from bone marrow.

The CDR3 nucleotides are TGCAGTGCTAGAGATTGGAGGGAGGTGGACAATGAGCAGTTCTTC. This encodes CSARDWREVDNEQFF. V gene TRBV20-1 combines with J gene TRBJ2-1, with D perhaps matching TRBD2 (6 bases). Deletions cut 0 bases from V and 5 bases from J, with 14 bases between. The CDR3 is 15 residues long. The V gene's germline CDR1 is DFQATT and CDR2 SNEGSKA (reference sequence).